Many counts were recorded for the clone carrying this T cell receptor beta chain. Its antigen is unknown. The sample is drawn from a study of identical twins. A universal primer site arose from template switching, and cDNA bore unique molecular identifiers. TCRdb reprocessed the 5' RACE reads via MiXCR and lists one record per CDR3 protein. Seen here are 140,000 to 150,000 distinct CDR3 sequences, roughly 3.2% observed once, and the top ten hold approximately 7.6%. Whole-study results and caveats: Alpha sequences that were out-of-frame and twin-shared showed an excess of low generation probability.

V lost 3 bases to trimming and J lost 3 bases, with 8 bases between them. There are 12 residues in the CDR3. The germline V gene encodes CDR1 SQVTM and CDR2 ANQGSEA. V and J are TRBV29-1 and TRBJ1-1, with D hard to call. This clonotype was sampled from a man aged 18 to 30 in good health. What was sequenced was memory T cells sorted from blood. The DNA of the CDR3 is TGCAGCGTTGACCGTGGGGACACTGAAGCTTTCTTT. Protein sequence: CSVDRGDTEAFF.